What follows are 30 T cell receptor beta chains derived from one specimen sequenced in a study of OX40 agonist ivuxolimab in advanced cancers. Clones were sequenced by immunoSEQ multiplex PCR, and TCRdb holds only the in-frame ones, with some missing. The table has approximately 59,000 clones, around four fifths seen once. The source was CD4+ or CD8+ T cells sorted from blood, collected in a trial of the OX40 agonist ivuxolimab. These receptor sequences come from an adult with an advanced solid tumor such as melanoma, head and neck, liver or kidney cancer.

The CDR3 DNA reads as TGTGCCAGCAGCTTAAATAGCGGGGGAGAGCAGTACTTC. Translation: CASSLNSGGEQYF. V usage is TRBV7-3 and J usage is TRBJ2-7; 9 nucleotides line up with TRBD2. The V gene end was trimmed by 1 base and the J gene end by 7 bases; junction bases not matched to a gene: 2. This CDR3 spans 13 amino acids. The germline CDR1 and CDR2 sequences are SGHTA and FQGTGA.

This clone showed up just a few times. The rearrangement joins TRBV5-6 to TRBJ1-5, with 9 bases that match TRBD1. V lost 4 bases, J lost 3 bases, and 5 bases stayed unmatched. This CDR3 comprises 15 residues. The germline CDR1 and CDR2 sequences are SGHDT and YYEEEE. The CDR3 sequence is CASSGWDRVNQPQHF. In DNA form, the CDR3 reads TGTGCCAGCAGCGGATGGGACAGGGTCAATCAGCCCCAGCATTTT.

The V gene is TRBV5-6, the J gene TRBJ2-3; 9 bases are shared with TRBD1. V was clipped by 1 base and J by 2 bases; unmatched bases: 5. This CDR3 is built from 16 residues. The germline V gene has CDR1 SGHDT and CDR2 YYEEEE. The CDR3 DNA sequence: TGTGCCAGCAGCTTGCGGGACAGGGTGGTCACAGATACGCAGTATTTT. Translation: CASSLRDRVVTDTQYF.

The J gene is TRBJ2-7, the V gene TRBV7-9, with D perhaps TRBD1 or TRBD2 (5 bases each). Per the germline V gene, CDR1 is SEHNR and CDR2 is FQNEAQ (reference sequence). V shed 0 bases and J shed 4 bases, with 10 bases lying between them. The CDR3 spans 14 residues. The CDR3 bases are TGTGCCAGCAGCTTAGCCGGGACGGAATACGAGCAGTACTTC. This encodes CASSLAGTEYEQYF.

This clone appeared a few times. The V gene is TRBV21-1, the J gene TRBJ1-5; the table's D call, TRBD1, has no DNA check behind it. TRBV21-1 is termed a pseudogene. The CDR3 contains 20 residues. CDR3 in amino acids: CASSTTGGSATVVGNQPQHF. In DNA form, the CDR3 reads TGTGCCAGCAGCACCACAGGGGGTTCCGCGACCGTGGTAGGCAATCAGCCCCAGCATTTT.

The J gene is TRBJ1-5, the V gene TRBV14; 8 nucleotides agree with TRBD1. This CDR3 contains 16 residues. J lost 6 bases, V lost 0 bases, and 7 bases had no gene match. Per the germline V gene, CDR1 is SGHDN and CDR2 is FVKESK. This CDR3 reads CASSQETGGCRQPQHF. CDR3 DNA: TGTGCCAGCAGCCAAGAAACAGGGGGATGTCGTCAGCCCCAGCATTTT.

This CDR3 reads CAISADRGSYNEQFF. The DNA for the CDR3 is TGTGCCATCAGTGCAGACAGGGGCTCCTACAATGAGCAGTTCTTC. This sequence joins TRBV10-3 and TRBJ2-1; TRBD1 matches at 8 bases. Germline CDR1 is ENHRY and CDR2 is SYGVKD. Trimming cost V 4 bases and J 0 bases; bases outside gene matches: 2. The CDR3 has 15 residues.

The gene calls are TRBV6-5 and TRBJ2-3; TRBD2 aligns across 10 bases. Per germline, CDR1 MNHEY and CDR2 SVGAGI. The V gene end was trimmed by 6 bases and the J gene end by 0 bases; junction bases not matched to a gene: 0. The CDR3 consists of 14 residues. CDR3 loop: CASRLAGSTDTQYF. CDR3 DNA sequence: TGTGCCAGCAGACTAGCGGGGAGCACAGATACGCAGTATTTT.

The chain has TRBV18 and TRBJ1-4; D is unclear. Germline assignment: CDR1 KGHSH and CDR2 LQKENI. Trimming cost V 2 bases and J 8 bases, with 12 bases left between them. This CDR3 is built from 14 residues. This CDR3 is CASSPGWSGEKLFF. Here the CDR3 DNA reads TGTGCCAGCTCACCAGGATGGAGTGGGGAAAAACTGTTTTTT.

The chain combines TRBV9 with TRBJ2-3; 9 positions agree with TRBD1. The CDR3 runs 16 residues. Germline V gene data show CDR1 as SGDLS and CDR2 as YYNGEE. The V segment lost 2 bases and the J segment 6 bases; nucleotides outside the gene matches: 10. CDR3 in DNA: TGTGCCAGCAGCGTGATAGGACAGGGGAGGTGGGATACGCAGTATTTT. It specifies CASSVIGQGRWDTQYF.

The rearrangement uses TRBV5-5 and TRBJ1-1, with TRBD1 matching over 8 bases. This CDR3 region has 16 residues. The V segment lost 0 bases and the J segment 0 bases; nucleotides outside the gene matches: 4. The germline CDR1 and CDR2 sequences are SGHKS and YYEKEE (reference sequence). The CDR3 nucleotides are TGTGCCAGCAGCTTGGAGCAGGGGGCGATGAACACTGAAGCTTTCTTT. Translating it yields CASSLEQGAMNTEAFF.

The chain links TRBV6-5 to TRBJ1-2; no reliable D call. V gave up 6 bases and J gave up 2 bases, with 10 bases separating them. The germline CDR1 and CDR2 sequences are MNHEY and SVGAGI. The CDR3 has 13 residues. The chain's CDR3 is CASSQSRNYGYTF. For the CDR3, the DNA is TGTGCCAGCAGCCAGTCCAGAAACTATGGCTACACCTTC.

CDR3 loop: CASSGVTVYNEQFF. The CDR3 coding sequence is TGTGCCAGCAGCGGCGTGACAGTTTACAATGAGCAGTTCTTC. V gene TRBV14 combines with J gene TRBJ2-1; D may be TRBD1 (5 bases). CDR3 length equals 14 residues. The V gene lost 5 bases and the J gene lost 4 bases, with 12 bases spanning the gap. Germline loops: CDR1 SGHDN, CDR2 FVKESK.

The chain uses TRBV4-1 and TRBJ2-1; 8 nucleotides agree with TRBD2. The CDR3 sequence is 16 residues long. Trimming took 3 bases from V and 9 from J; bases not matched to a gene: 13. Germline CDR1 is MGHRA and CDR2 is YSYEKL. For the CDR3, the DNA is TGCGCCAGCAGCCAGGTCCCGGGACTAGTCAGGCGTGAGCAGTTCTTC. As protein: CASSQVPGLVRREQFF.

The rearrangement uses TRBV7-9 and TRBJ2-3, with D possibly being TRBD2 (7 bases). The CDR3 loop spans 17 amino acids. Germline V gene lookup returns CDR1 SEHNR and CDR2 FQNEAQ (reference sequence). The V end lost 11 bases, the J end lost 2 bases, and 26 bases lay between the germline ends. The CDR3 DNA reads as TGTGCCGGTAGTCTAGGGGGGGGCCTTGGACACACAGATACGCAGTATTTT. It is translated as CAGSLGGGLGHTDTQYF.

The chain is built from TRBV28 and TRBJ1-1; D remains ambiguous. The ends were cut back, 5 bases at V and 2 bases at J, with 12 bases in the middle. The CDR3 contains 14 residues. Germline V gene sequence: CDR1 MDHEN, CDR2 SYDVKM. The DNA of the CDR3 is TGTGCCAGCAGTCTTGTCGGCGGTAACACTGAAGCTTTCTTT. This translates into CASSLVGGNTEAFF. Full variable domain (rest looked up from reference TRBV28 and TRBJ1-1): DVKVTQSSRYLVKRTGEKVFLECVQDMDHENMFWYRQDPGLGLRLIYFSYDVKMKEKGDIPEGYSVSREKKERFSLILESASTNQTSMYLCASSLVGGNTEAFFGQGTRLTVV.

The V call is TRBV12-5, the J call TRBJ2-7, with 8 bases identical to TRBD1. The CDR3 loop spans 16 amino acids. Trimming took 2 bases from V and 0 from J; bases not matched to a gene: 6. In germline, CDR1 is LGHNT, CDR2 FRNRAP. This CDR3 is CASGLYRQGSSYEQYF. In nucleotides, the CDR3 is TGTGCTAGTGGTTTGTATCGACAGGGGAGCTCCTACGAGCAGTACTTC.

The chain employs TRBV7-9 and TRBJ2-2, with a possible D match to TRBD1 (7 bases). V dropped 7 bases and J dropped 2 bases, with 17 bases sitting between them. The CDR3 runs 16 residues. Per the germline V gene, CDR1 is SEHNR and CDR2 is FQNEAQ (reference sequence). In nucleotides, the CDR3 is TGTGCCAGCACAACCACAGGGGCGGGAAACACCGGGGAGCTGTTTTTT. This gives the protein CASTTTGAGNTGELFF.

The CDR3 DNA is TGTGCCAGCAAGGCAGGAGGAAACACCGGGGAGCTGTTTTTT. Protein: CASKAGGNTGELFF. The gene calls are TRBV11-3 and TRBJ2-2; perhaps TRBD2 as D (5 bases). The V gene lost 7 bases and the J gene lost 2 bases, with 11 bases spanning the gap. The CDR3 consists of 14 residues. The germline gives CDR1 SGHNT, CDR2 YENEEA. The variable domain in full, completed from reference TRBV11-3 and TRBJ2-2, reads EAGVVQSPRYKIIEKKQPVAFWCNPISGHNTLYWYLQNLGQGPELLIRYENEEAVDDSQLPKDRFSAERLKGVDSTLKIQPAELGDSAVYLCASKAGGNTGELFFGEGSRLTVL.

The gene calls are TRBV6-1 and TRBJ2-3; a possible D gene is TRBD2 (5 bases). CDR3 length: 16 residues. V was clipped by 0 bases and J by 0 bases, with 10 bases between them. CDR1 is MNHNS and CDR2 is SASEGT in the germline V gene. This CDR3 reads CASSEALLGSTDTQYF. The CDR3 DNA is TGTGCCAGCAGTGAAGCGCTACTAGGCAGCACAGATACGCAGTATTTT.

This clone was observed a few times. This CDR3 is CASSLNRADTGELFF. CDR3 DNA: TGCGCCAGCAGCTTGAACAGGGCCGACACCGGGGAGCTGTTTTTT. V is TRBV5-1 and J is TRBJ2-2; D possibly corresponds to TRBD1 (6 bases). Germline V gives CDR1 SGHRS, CDR2 YFSETQ. The CDR3 runs to 15 residues. The germline V and J ends were trimmed by 1 base and 3 bases, with 10 bases remaining between them.

CDR3 amino acids: CASSEEGVGPWEQFF. The CDR3, as DNA: TGTGCCAGCAGTGAGGAGGGGGTCGGACCGTGGGAGCAGTTCTTC. V and J are TRBV6-1 and TRBJ2-1; D may be TRBD1 or TRBD2 (6 bases each). CDR3 length equals 15 residues. CDR1 is MNHNS, CDR2 SASEGT, per germline. V was clipped by 3 bases and J by 10 bases, with 19 bases between them.

The rearrangement joins TRBV28 to TRBJ1-1; no clear D. Germline CDR1 MDHEN, CDR2 SYDVKM. Deletions cut 2 bases from V and 1 base from J, with 2 bases between. This CDR3 contains 12 residues. The CDR3 loop reads CASSLTNTEAFF. In DNA form, the CDR3 reads TGTGCCAGCAGTTTAACGAACACTGAAGCTTTCTTT.

A single count supports this clone. The V and J genes are TRBV18 and TRBJ2-5, with D unclear. V was clipped by 5 bases and J by 0 bases, with 7 bases between them. This CDR3 is built from 13 residues. Germline CDR1 KGHSH, CDR2 LQKENI. For the CDR3, the DNA is TGTGCCAGCTCAACTGAGTACCAAGAGACCCAGTACTTC. It yields the protein CASSTEYQETQYF.

The V gene is TRBV27, the J gene TRBJ1-6; D possibly corresponds to TRBD1 (5 bases). The CDR3 has 14 residues. Per the germline V gene, CDR1 is MNHEY and CDR2 is SMNVEV (reference sequence). V was clipped by 2 bases and J by 11 bases, with 13 bases between them. The CDR3 here is CASSLGQQVTPLHF. CDR3 DNA sequence: TGTGCCAGCAGTTTAGGACAACAGGTTACACCCCTCCACTTT.

The sample holds a few counts of this clone. This chain joins TRBV10-3 and TRBJ1-2, with D unresolved. The CDR3 has 12 residues. Germline CDR1 reads ENHRY; CDR2 reads SYGVKD. The V end was cut by 2 bases, the J end by 8 bases, with 9 bases between. This CDR3 reads CAISEHVSGYTF. CDR3 DNA sequence: TGTGCCATCAGTGAGCACGTTTCAGGCTACACCTTC.

The chain joins TRBV4-1 to TRBJ1-2, with D perhaps matching TRBD1 (6 bases). This CDR3 contains 14 residues. Germline V gives CDR1 MGHRA, CDR2 YSYEKL. V gave up 2 bases and J gave up 4 bases, with 11 bases separating them. The CDR3 reads CASSQPGAGYGYTF. The CDR3 coding sequence is TGCGCCAGCAGCCAACCAGGGGCAGGCTATGGCTACACCTTC.

By share, this clone ranks as medium-sized. V and J are TRBV6-1 and TRBJ2-7; a weak D match, TRBD1 (6 bases). The CDR3 extends over 14 amino acids. Germline values: CDR1 MNHNS, CDR2 SASEGT. V lost 7 bases, J lost 4 bases, and 17 bases lay in between. The CDR3 protein is CASNVLGRGYEQYF. The CDR3 DNA is TGTGCCAGCAACGTGCTAGGCAGGGGTTACGAGCAGTACTTC.

The chain is built from TRBV5-5 and TRBJ2-7, with D uncertain. Trimming removed 0 bases from V and 2 bases from J, with 12 bases in between. Germline V gives CDR1 SGHKS, CDR2 YYEKEE (reference sequence). The CDR3 spans 15 residues. The CDR3 reads CASSLVSQATYEQYF. CDR3 nucleotide sequence: TGTGCCAGCAGCTTGGTTAGTCAGGCTACCTACGAGCAGTACTTC.

The V and J genes are TRBV5-1 and TRBJ2-5; TRBD2 might be the D (6 bases). The CDR3 length is 16 residues. Trimming pared 0 bases from V and 0 bases from J, leaving 12 bases between. Germline V CDR1 and CDR2: SGHRS, YFSETQ. The CDR3 sequence is CASSLDRAGHQETQYF. The CDR3 DNA sequence: TGCGCCAGCAGCTTGGATCGAGCGGGCCACCAAGAGACCCAGTACTTC.